Detailed here is one T cell receptor (beta chain). Antigen: not known. Donors showed nominal health when sampled, although they likely had unrecorded immune exposures. These data are taken from a study of cytomegalovirus exposure and HLA in healthy donors. Points from the study as a whole: Reports indicate that TCR beta sequences accurately predicted the HLA-A and HLA-B alleles of most subjects. Excluded: some indistinguishable V segments such as TRBV6-2 and TRBV6-3.

It was with 60 Vbeta and 13 Jbeta primers that the PCR ran. Clones were sequenced by immunoSEQ multiplex PCR, and TCRdb holds only the in-frame ones, with some missing. The sample carries 150,000 to 200,000 clones, roughly 80% recorded once. The CDR3 contains 16 residues. Germline V gene sequence: CDR1 LGHNA, CDR2 YSLEER. V shed 1 base and J shed 0 bases, with 10 bases lying between them. This chain connects TRBV4-3 to TRBJ2-1, with D tentatively TRBD2 (5 bases). Specimen: PBMCs. This receptor was obtained from a man aged 18-30 years in good health and CMV-seropositive. This chain's CDR3 is CASSQVAGRSYNEQFF. The CDR3 DNA follows: TGCGCCAGCAGCCAAGTGGCGGGCCGCTCCTACAATGAGCAGTTCTTC.